The 26 T cell receptor beta chains below all came from one sample that was sequenced in a study of CD8 T cells in ankylosing spondylitis. TCRdb itself ran the 5' RACE reads through MiXCR, one entry per CDR3 protein. The sample carries 330,000 or so distinct CDR3 sequences, 8% recorded once. These TCRs are of unknown antigen specificity. Study findings and constraints: For ankylosing spondylitis blood, a TCR beta motif of about eight highly homologous variants appeared characteristic.

Sequencing used blood, either unsorted or a sorted T cell fraction (not recorded which). Receptors were obtained from a male donor with ankylosing spondylitis.

The chain recombines TRBV6-2 or TRBV6-3 with TRBJ2-7; the D gene could be TRBD1 or TRBD2 (5 bases each). The CDR3 has 16 residues. Germline lookup yields CDR1 MNHEY and CDR2 SVGEGT. V was pared by 7 bases and J by 8 bases, with 27 bases between. The CDR3 nucleotides are TGTGCCAGCATCTTGAGGGGCCGGGAAGTAGATTCGAAGCAGTACTTC. It encodes CASILRGREVDSKQYF.

This clonotype has only a few counts. The rearrangement joins TRBV12-3 or TRBV12-4 to TRBJ1-1, with D tentatively TRBD1 (5 bases). With 3 bases removed from V and 7 bases from J, the gap between germline ends came to 12 bases. The CDR3 covers 13 residues. CDR3 DNA: TGTGCCAGCAGTTTTACGGGGACCGATGAAGCTTTCTTT. It is translated as CASSFTGTDEAFF.

The rearrangement uses TRBV5-1 and TRBJ1-1; D gene uncertain. Germline V gives CDR1 SGHRS, CDR2 YFSETQ. The CDR3 contains 15 residues. Trimming cost V 4 bases and J 3 bases, with 16 bases left between them. CDR3 residues: CASSPRRLVDTEAFF. Written as DNA, the CDR3 is TGCGCCAGCAGCCCGCGAAGGTTGGTAGACACTGAAGCTTTCTTT. The variable domain in full, completed from reference TRBV5-1 and TRBJ1-1, reads KAGVTQTPRYLIKTRGQQVTLSCSPISGHRSVSWYQQTPGQGLQFLFEYFSETQRNKGNFPGRFSGRQFSNSRSEMNVSTLELGDSALYLCASSPRRLVDTEAFFGQGTRLTVV.

This clonotype has just a few counts. This sequence joins TRBV29-1 and TRBJ2-7; D remains unclear. The CDR3 runs 12 residues. Germline values: CDR1 SQVTM, CDR2 ANQGSEA. V was clipped by 4 bases and J by 4 bases, with 11 bases between them. The CDR3 loop reads CSVVLRSYEQYF. The CDR3 DNA is TGCAGCGTTGTTTTGCGCTCGTACGAGCAGTACTTC.

The chain carries TRBV3-1 and TRBJ1-1; no definite D call. This CDR3 spans 15 amino acids. Trimming stripped 3 bases from V and 6 bases from J, with 17 bases between. CDR1 and CDR2 from the germline V gene are LGHDT and YNNKEL (reference sequence). CDR3 sequence: CASSHLGTQRPEAFF. The CDR3, as DNA: TGTGCCAGCAGCCACCTCGGAACCCAGCGGCCTGAAGCTTTCTTT.

This clonotype was counted ten times or more. The chain has TRBV20-1 and TRBJ2-5, with D perhaps matching TRBD2 (5 bases). V lost 3 bases and J lost 8, with 19 bases in between. Germline CDR1 is DFQATT and CDR2 is SNEGSKA (reference sequence). The CDR3 totals 14 residues. CDR3 amino acids: CSASVELVLRTQYF. CDR3 nucleotide sequence: TGCAGTGCTAGTGTGGAACTAGTACTTCGAACCCAGTACTTC.

The chain carries TRBV7-9 and TRBJ2-4; tentative D call: TRBD1 (6 bases). Trimming cost V 5 bases and J 5 bases, with 13 bases left between them. CDR1 is SEHNR and CDR2 is FQNEAQ in the germline V gene (reference sequence). CDR3 length equals 14 residues. DNA of the CDR3: TGTGCCAGCAGCCGCACCGGACAGCAAAACATTCAGTACTTC. Its translation is CASSRTGQQNIQYF.

This clonotype was counted many times. The CDR3 spells CASSLSSLLAKNIQYF. Here the CDR3 DNA reads TGTGCCAGCAGCTTATCGTCTTTACTAGCCAAAAACATTCAGTACTTC. The chain is built from TRBV7-8 and TRBJ2-4; D not certain. Germline CDR1 and CDR2: SGHVS and FQNEAQ. This CDR3 has 16 residues. Trimming took 2 bases from V and 0 from J, leaving 11 bases between them.

There are many counts of this clonotype. This rearrangement joins TRBV7-2 to TRBJ1-3; D is undetermined. Germline values: CDR1 SGHTA, CDR2 FQGNSA. CDR3 size: 16 residues. Trimming took 4 bases from V and 2 from J, leaving 15 bases between them. This CDR3 reads CASSSRTPRAGNTIYF. The CDR3 DNA is TGTGCCAGCAGCTCCCGCACGCCGAGGGCTGGAAACACCATATATTTT.

The table lists this clonotype with a few counts. The chain recombines TRBV14 with TRBJ2-1, with TRBD2 matching over 8 bases. V lost 3 bases and J lost 7; bases outside the gene matches: 11. CDR1 SGHDN and CDR2 FVKESK come from the germline V gene. This CDR3 has 16 residues. CDR3 coding DNA: TGTGCCAGCAGCCAGACGGGGACTAGTTGGTTGAATGAGCAGTTCTTC. It yields the protein CASSQTGTSWLNEQFF.

The chain is built from TRBV6-1 and TRBJ1-5; D is ambiguous. The CDR3 runs to 18 residues. The germline V gene encodes CDR1 MNHNS and CDR2 SASEGT. V lost 2 bases, J lost 2 bases, and 19 bases lay in between. The CDR3 is CASSERLLGGVGNQPQHF. CDR3 coding DNA: TGTGCCAGCAGTGAACGTCTATTGGGTGGGGTCGGCAATCAGCCCCAGCATTTT.

The chain has TRBV6-5 and TRBJ2-7; 10 nucleotides align to TRBD1. CDR1 is MNHEY, CDR2 SVGAGI, per germline. This CDR3 spans 14 amino acids. The ends lost 4 bases at V and 4 bases at J; junction bases unmatched: 4. Here the CDR3 reads CASSSDRGGYEQYF. The DNA of the CDR3 is TGTGCCAGCAGTTCGGACAGGGGGGGTTACGAGCAGTACTTC.

This clonotype came up many times. The chain recombines TRBV7-2 with TRBJ2-3; D unresolved. Looked up from germline, CDR1 is SGHTA and CDR2 is FQGNSA. CDR3 length equals 12 residues. V lost 7 bases, J lost 3 bases, and 8 bases lay in between. The CDR3 bases are TGTGCCAGCACCCCGGAGACAGATACGCAGTATTTT. Translation: CASTPETDTQYF.

Ten or more counts support this clonotype. This chain joins TRBV5-1 and TRBJ1-5, with D unresolved. Germline V lookup: CDR1 SGHRS, CDR2 YFSETQ. The CDR3 is 13 amino acids. V lost 1 base to trimming and J lost 6 bases, with 8 bases between them. CDR3 nucleotides: TGCGCCAGCAGCTTGTTGGGTGGTCAGCCCCAGCATTTT. Translated, it gives CASSLLGGQPQHF. Variable domain in full (rest from reference TRBV5-1 and TRBJ1-5): KAGVTQTPRYLIKTRGQQVTLSCSPISGHRSVSWYQQTPGQGLQFLFEYFSETQRNKGNFPGRFSGRQFSNSRSEMNVSTLELGDSALYLCASSLLGGQPQHFGDGTRLSIL.

V is TRBV12-3 or TRBV12-4 and J is TRBJ2-3; the D gene is possibly TRBD2 (6 bases). CDR3 size: 16 residues. Trimming removed 8 bases from V and 2 bases from J, with 20 bases in between. CDR3 sequence reads: CASQNPAGPPTDTQYF. CDR3 coding DNA: TGTGCCAGCCAAAACCCCGCGGGACCACCCACAGATACGCAGTATTTT.

In this sample, this clonotype turned up a few times. The chain is built from TRBV6-5 and TRBJ1-4; maybe TRBD1 (5 bases). This CDR3 comprises 16 residues. Trimming took off 0 bases at V and 5 bases at J, with 13 bases between the two ends. CDR1 is MNHEY, CDR2 SVGAGI, per germline. In DNA form, the CDR3 reads TGTGCCAGCAGTTACTCGACGGGGCACCGGAATGAAAAACTGTTTTTT. Translated: CASSYSTGHRNEKLFF.

The rearrangement joins TRBV7-2 to TRBJ1-3, with D possibly TRBD1 on 6 matching bases. Germline CDR1 SGHTA, CDR2 FQGNSA. There are 14 residues in the CDR3. Trimming removed 1 base at V and 5 bases at J, with 9 bases between. In DNA form, the CDR3 reads TGTGCCAGCAGCTTAGGGACAGCCAGAAACACCATATATTTT. Translated: CASSLGTARNTIYF.

V usage is TRBV29-1 and J usage is TRBJ2-5; 14 positions agree with TRBD2. Per the germline V gene, CDR1 is SQVTM and CDR2 is ANQGSEA. V shed 7 bases, J shed 5 bases, and the junction held 3 bases outside the gene matches. The CDR3 is made up of 13 amino acids. The DNA of the CDR3 is TGCAGCGCCGGGACTAGCGGGAGTGAGACCCAGTACTTC. Its translation: CSAGTSGSETQYF.

V and J are TRBV12-3 or TRBV12-4 and TRBJ1-1; weak D call: TRBD1 (5 bases). The CDR3 totals 11 residues. The V end was cut by 9 bases, the J end by 12 bases, with 17 bases between. CDR3 amino acids: CASGTVRETFF. CDR3 in DNA: TGTGCCAGTGGGACCGTTCGCGAGACTTTCTTT.

The chain uses TRBV18 and TRBJ2-6; no clear D gene. Germline V gene lookup returns CDR1 KGHSH and CDR2 LQKENI. Trimming shortened V by 4 bases and J by 0 bases, and 4 bases separated the two germline ends. This CDR3 spans 14 amino acids. The CDR3 sequence is CASSLPSGANVLTF. CDR3 nucleotides: TGTGCCAGCTCACTACCCTCTGGGGCCAACGTCCTGACTTTC.

This chain connects TRBV28 to TRBJ2-7; TRBD1 agrees at 8 bases. Unmatched junction bases numbered 8, after V lost 6 bases and J lost 4 bases. The CDR3 runs to 14 residues. Germline lookup yields CDR1 MDHEN and CDR2 SYDVKM. In DNA, the CDR3 is TGTGCCAGCAGCCCCCCCAGGGGGCTGTACGAGCAGTACTTC. Amino acid sequence: CASSPPRGLYEQYF.

This clonotype has more than one count but fewer than ten. The V call is TRBV7-2, the J call TRBJ2-5; D tentatively fits TRBD1 or TRBD2 (7 bases each). In germline, CDR1 is SGHTA, CDR2 FQGNSA. The CDR3 consists of 17 residues. V lost 1 base and J lost 1, with 16 bases in between. The CDR3 protein is CASSLVRGGQFQETQYF. CDR3 bases: TGTGCCAGCAGCTTAGTTAGGGGGGGACAGTTCCAAGAGACCCAGTACTTC.

The chain couples TRBV11-2 to TRBJ1-1, with D hard to call. The V gene lost 5 bases and the J gene lost 7 bases, with 8 bases spanning the gap. The CDR3 spans 11 residues. Germline V gene data show CDR1 as SGHAT and CDR2 as FQNNGV. The CDR3 loop is CASSLTLEAFF. The CDR3 DNA sequence: TGTGCCAGCAGCCTAACCCTTGAAGCTTTCTTT.

The chain carries TRBV29-1 and TRBJ2-3; tentatively, D is TRBD2 (5 bases). CDR3 length equals 12 residues. Germline CDR1 reads SQVTM; CDR2 reads ANQGSEA. Trimming removed 6 bases at V and 4 bases at J, with 11 bases between. The DNA of the CDR3 is TGCAGCGTCAGCGGAGACGCAGATACGCAGTATTTT. Its translation is CSVSGDADTQYF.

This clonotype was observed at least ten times. The rearrangement links TRBV20-1 to TRBJ1-4, with unresolved D. The CDR3 length is 14 residues. The germline gives CDR1 DFQATT, CDR2 SNEGSKA (reference sequence). V was pared by 2 bases and J by 4 bases, with 11 bases between. The CDR3 DNA reads as TGCAGTGCTAGAAGGGTGCCTGTTAATGAAAAACTGTTTTTT. Amino acids: CSARRVPVNEKLFF.

Only a few counts were recorded for this clonotype. This sequence joins TRBV20-1 and TRBJ2-2, with unresolved D. V was clipped by 1 base and J by 4 bases, with 7 bases between them. Germline loops: CDR1 DFQATT, CDR2 SNEGSKA (reference sequence). There are 13 residues in the CDR3. CDR3 loop: CSARVIFTGELFF. The CDR3 DNA sequence: TGCAGTGCTAGAGTTATATTCACCGGGGAGCTGTTTTTT.